Presented here are 5 T cell receptor beta chains from one specimen sequenced in a study of blood T cell repertoires in COVID-19. Some clones are missing from TCRdb's copy, which holds only in-frame ones; the method was immunoSEQ multiplex PCR. The sample lists 180,000 or so clones; roughly nine tenths were seen once. The specimen sequenced was peripheral blood. These receptors originate from a woman aged 55-70 years with COVID-19, enrolled during active disease.

This chain joins TRBV14 and TRBJ1-3; 7 nucleotides align to TRBD1. CDR3 length: 15 amino acids. V was pared by 4 bases and J by 0 bases, with 3 bases of the junction left unmatched. Germline CDR1 SGHDN, CDR2 FVKESK. The CDR3 spells CASSPTGSSGNTIYF. The CDR3, as DNA: TGTGCCAGCAGCCCGACAGGGAGCTCTGGAAACACCATATATTTT.

The V and J genes are TRBV5-6 and TRBJ1-2, with a possible D match to TRBD1 (6 bases). CDR1 SGHDT and CDR2 YYEEEE come from the germline V gene. Trimming cost V 4 bases and J 4 bases, with 11 bases left between them. The CDR3 contains 13 residues. CDR3 nucleotides: TGTGCCAGCAGCCTCCGGGGGGCCTATGGCTACACCTTC. Its translation is CASSLRGAYGYTF.

This clone has only a few counts. The chain is built from TRBV5-5 and TRBJ2-4; 7 nucleotides align to TRBD1. The CDR3 is 16 residues long. The germline V gene encodes CDR1 SGHKS and CDR2 YYEKEE (reference sequence). Unmatched junction bases numbered 11, after V lost 0 bases and J lost 8 bases. The chain's CDR3 is CASSLEGGGLKDIQYF. The CDR3 DNA reads as TGTGCCAGCAGCTTGGAAGGGGGCGGGTTAAAAGACATTCAGTACTTC.

V is TRBV10-3 and J is TRBJ1-5; 9 bases match TRBD1. Per the germline V gene, CDR1 is ENHRY and CDR2 is SYGVKD. J was trimmed by 0 bases and V by 5 bases; bases with no gene match: 11. The CDR3 contains 18 residues. CDR3 loop: CAISTRTGELYSNQPQHF. The CDR3 DNA is TGTGCCATCAGTACCCGGACAGGGGAGCTATATAGCAATCAGCCCCAGCATTTT.

The V call is TRBV10-3, the J call TRBJ2-5; maybe TRBD1 (5 bases). The V end lost 4 bases, the J end lost 5 bases, and 11 bases lay between the germline ends. The germline gives CDR1 ENHRY, CDR2 SYGVKD. The CDR3 is made up of 13 amino acids. The CDR3 bases are TGTGCCATCAGTGTCGGCAGGGCGGAGACCCAGTACTTC. Protein product: CAISVGRAETQYF.